This TCR beta chain derives from a study of CD8+ T cells in alopecia areata. Study-wide points: More clonal than normal scalp was lesional scalp, particularly alopecia totalis/universalis.

Specified treatment: oral pan-JAK inhibitor, 5-10 mg twice daily. This clone was observed a single time. Its specificity is unknown. Following extraction, RNA underwent reverse transcription to cDNA, which served as the sequencing template. The protocol was immunoSEQ multiplex PCR, while the TCRdb copy is restricted to in-frame clones and leaves out a portion. The sample has about 270,000 clones, 50% to 75% seen once. This clonotype was obtained from a human donor with alopecia areata. Sequencing was performed on CD4+ T cells sorted from blood, taken between weeks 51 and 54, from a patient treated with tofacitinib.

The CDR3 loop reads CASSPMGQSSYNEQFF. The CDR3 nucleotides read TGTGCCAGCTCACCCATGGGACAGAGCTCCTACAATGAGCAGTTCTTC. The rearrangement links TRBV18 to TRBJ2-1, with 7 bases fitting TRBD1. The V gene's germline CDR1 is KGHSH and CDR2 LQKENI. The CDR3 is 16 residues long. V was pared by 3 bases and J by 0 bases, with 5 bases of the junction left unmatched.